The sequence of this T cell receptor beta chain was determined in a study of T cell repertoires in cytomegalovirus infection (dated by TCRdb to between 2018 and 2021). For context, the study as a whole: Donor HLA type was relevant to the analysis, because carriage of CMV infection together with the matching HLA type was indicated by public TCR beta signatures. Study-wide conclusions, independent of this receptor: The ex vivo response was dominated by HLA-C-restricted CMV-specific TCR beta clonotypes, and the single most frequent clonotype in two of eight donors was supplied by these HLA-C-restricted clonotypes. Cumulative frequency of public TCR beta family members discriminated carriers of CMV infection plus the relevant HLA type in this cohort and an independent roughly 350-donor cohort.

This clonotype was recorded at least ten times. Its antigen is still unknown. No qualities accompany the bases; no much larger clone lies one base away. The germline V gene gives CDR1 as SGHRS and CDR2 as YFSETQ. The CDR3 numbers 14 residues from cysteine through phenylalanine. The retained sequence is limited to the CDR3, 42 bases, with the frame set at the first base. The junction shows trimming of 0 bases on V and 4 bases on J, and the gene matches do not reach 1 base of it. TCRdb shows the sequencer as Illumina HiSeq 1500. Using fastp at Q25 and MiXCR, TCRdb reprocessed the public reads and kept productive beta chains. All rows with the same CDR3 protein become a single entry with the most common DNA and genes. The sample records roughly 320,000 distinct CDR3 sequences, about 8.8% of which are singletons. Approximately 2.3% of the sample is taken by the ten largest.

This chain joins TRBV5-1 to TRBJ1-5, with TRBD1 identical over 7 junction bases. Material: PBMCs. The TCR comes from a human donor in good health (CMV status not recorded). Some clones in this sample may be carry-over from other donors' samples. This receptor carries the CDR3 CASSLATGNQPQHF. The base sequence is TGCGCCAGCAGCTTGGCGACAGGGAATCAGCCCCAGCATTTT.